Presented here are 9 T cell receptor beta chains from one specimen sequenced in a study of T-cell memory formation after mild COVID-19. In TCRdb, the 5' RACE reads were re-called with MiXCR into one record per CDR3 protein. In the table there are about 110,000 distinct CDR3 sequences, 22% of which are singletons. Sequenced: PBMCs or a T cell subset sorted from them (not recorded which). The receptors were sampled from a man between 18 and 35 years old who had mild COVID-19 (a few samples of this study predate the infection). Cell type and time point are not known.

This clonotype was found a few times. This chain connects TRBV9 to TRBJ2-7, with D maybe TRBD1 (6 bases). CDR1 SGDLS and CDR2 YYNGEE come from the germline V gene. Deletions cut 3 bases from V and 6 bases from J, with 10 bases between. CDR3 size: 12 residues. CDR3 coding DNA: TGTGCCAGCAGCGAGGACAGAGGCGAGCAGTACTTC. Translating gives CASSEDRGEQYF.

The genes are TRBV7-9 and TRBJ2-3; D could derive from TRBD1 or TRBD2 (5 bases each). This CDR3 has 15 residues. The V gene's germline CDR1 is SEHNR and CDR2 FQNEAQ (reference sequence). The V end lost 5 bases, the J end lost 2 bases, and 14 bases lay between the germline ends. CDR3 protein: CASSPRRGDTDTQYF. The CDR3 coding sequence is TGTGCCAGCAGCCCCCGAAGGGGAGACACAGATACGCAGTATTTT.

This clonotype was seen more than once but under ten times. This chain links TRBV28 with TRBJ1-2; D unresolved. Trimming pared 3 bases from V and 7 bases from J, leaving 12 bases between. This CDR3 is built from 13 residues. Per germline, CDR1 MDHEN and CDR2 SYDVKM. CDR3 coding DNA: TGTGCCAGCAGTTTGATTGGAGAGGGTGGCTACACCTTC. Its protein is CASSLIGEGGYTF.

V usage is TRBV21-1 and J usage is TRBJ2-7; the D call TRBD1 from the table was never checked on the DNA. TRBV21-1 is marked as a pseudogene. The CDR3 extends over 16 amino acids. This CDR3 is CASSGGHRGSSYEQYV. CDR3 DNA sequence: TGTGCCAGCAGCGGGGGACACCGGGGAAGCTCCTACGAGCAGTACGTC.

In this sample, this clonotype turned up a few times. The V and J genes are TRBV7-8 and TRBJ2-5; perhaps TRBD2 as D (5 bases). The V gene lost 5 bases and the J gene lost 5 bases, with 12 bases spanning the gap. The length of the CDR3 is 13 residues. CDR1 SGHVS and CDR2 FQNEAQ come from the germline V gene. The CDR3 here is CASSLSRGETQYF. Written as DNA, the CDR3 is TGTGCCAGCAGCCTATCGCGCGGGGAGACCCAGTACTTC.

The chain is built from TRBV5-1 and TRBJ2-5; 10 bases are shared with TRBD1. Per the germline V gene, CDR1 is SGHRS and CDR2 is YFSETQ. V was clipped by 0 bases and J by 1 base; unmatched bases: 6. The CDR3 is 17 amino acids. This chain's CDR3 is CASSLVTGGVGQETQYF. The CDR3 DNA follows: TGCGCCAGCAGCTTGGTGACAGGGGGCGTGGGCCAAGAGACCCAGTACTTC.

This clonotype was seen a handful of times. CDR3 residues: CASSLTDGELFF. CDR3 coding DNA: TGTGCCAGCAGCTTGACGGACGGGGAGCTGTTTTTT. V is TRBV11-2 and J is TRBJ2-2; D is unclear. The V end was cut by 3 bases, the J end by 7 bases, with 6 bases between. CDR1 and CDR2 from the germline V gene are SGHAT and FQNNGV. CDR3 size: 12 residues.

In its sample, this clonotype was seen many times. The genes are TRBV7-9 and TRBJ2-3; TRBD2 matches 7 bases. The junction had 8 bases not matched to a gene; V was cut back by 5 bases and J by 3 bases. The CDR3 length is 15 residues. Germline-derived CDR1 and CDR2 are SEHNR and FQNEAQ (reference sequence). The CDR3: CASSLVSLATDTQYF. CDR3 bases: TGTGCCAGCAGCCTAGTCTCACTAGCGACAGATACGCAGTATTTT.

This clonotype was recorded many times. CDR3 region: CASSYSGDGGWGYNEQFF. The CDR3 DNA is TGTGCCAGCAGTTACTCGGGTGACGGAGGCTGGGGATACAATGAGCAGTTCTTC. J is TRBJ2-1 and V is TRBV6-2 or TRBV6-3, with D possibly being TRBD2 (5 bases). From germline, CDR1 is MNHEY and CDR2 SVGEGT. This CDR3 has 18 residues. V shed 0 bases and J shed 4 bases, with 19 bases lying between them.